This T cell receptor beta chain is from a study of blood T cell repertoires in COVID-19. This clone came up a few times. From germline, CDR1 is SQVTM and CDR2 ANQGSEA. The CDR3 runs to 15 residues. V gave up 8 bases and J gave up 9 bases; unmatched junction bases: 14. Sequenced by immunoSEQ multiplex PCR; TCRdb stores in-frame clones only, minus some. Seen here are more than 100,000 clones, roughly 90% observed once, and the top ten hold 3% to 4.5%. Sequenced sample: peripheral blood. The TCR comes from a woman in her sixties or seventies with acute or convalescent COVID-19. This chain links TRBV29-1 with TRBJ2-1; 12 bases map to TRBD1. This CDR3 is CSSYGGTGGGGEQFF. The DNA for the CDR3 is TGCAGCTCGTATGGTGGGACAGGGGGCGGAGGTGAGCAGTTCTTC.